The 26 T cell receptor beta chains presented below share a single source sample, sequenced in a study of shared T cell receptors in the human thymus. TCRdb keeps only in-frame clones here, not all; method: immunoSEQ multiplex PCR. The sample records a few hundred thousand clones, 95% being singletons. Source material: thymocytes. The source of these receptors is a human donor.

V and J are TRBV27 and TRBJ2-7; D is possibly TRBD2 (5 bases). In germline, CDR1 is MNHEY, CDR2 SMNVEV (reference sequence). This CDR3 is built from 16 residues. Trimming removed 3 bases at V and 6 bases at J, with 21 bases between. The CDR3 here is CASSFLGPPGTIEQYF. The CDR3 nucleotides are TGTGCCAGCAGTTTTTTAGGGCCCCCGGGAACTATCGAGCAGTACTTC.

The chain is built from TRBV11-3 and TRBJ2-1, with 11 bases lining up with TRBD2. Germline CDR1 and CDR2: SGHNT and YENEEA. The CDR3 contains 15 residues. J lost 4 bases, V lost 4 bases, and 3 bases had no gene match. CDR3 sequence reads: CASSSGLAEYNEQFF. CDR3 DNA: TGTGCCAGCAGCTCGGGACTAGCGGAGTACAATGAGCAGTTCTTC.

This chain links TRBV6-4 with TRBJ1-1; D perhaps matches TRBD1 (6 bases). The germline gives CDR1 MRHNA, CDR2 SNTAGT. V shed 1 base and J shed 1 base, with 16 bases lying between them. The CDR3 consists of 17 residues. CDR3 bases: TGTGCCAGCAGTGACTTAATGAGCAGGGGTAGGAACACTGAAGCTTTCTTT. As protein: CASSDLMSRGRNTEAFF.

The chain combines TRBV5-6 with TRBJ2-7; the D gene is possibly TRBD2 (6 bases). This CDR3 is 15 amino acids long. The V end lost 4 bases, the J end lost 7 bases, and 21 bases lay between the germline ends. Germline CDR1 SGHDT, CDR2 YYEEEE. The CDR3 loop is CASSHVVAGTVEQYF. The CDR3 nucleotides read TGTGCCAGCAGCCACGTTGTGGCGGGAACCGTAGAGCAGTACTTC.

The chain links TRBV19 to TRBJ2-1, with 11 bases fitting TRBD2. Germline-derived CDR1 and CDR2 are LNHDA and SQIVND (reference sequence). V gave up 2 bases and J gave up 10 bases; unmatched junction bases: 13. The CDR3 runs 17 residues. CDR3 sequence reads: CASSIIAGGPAVWEQFF. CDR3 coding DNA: TGTGCCAGTAGTATAATAGCGGGAGGGCCGGCAGTGTGGGAGCAGTTCTTC. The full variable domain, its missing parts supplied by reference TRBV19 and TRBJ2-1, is DGGITQSPKYLFRKEGQNVTLSCEQNLNHDAMYWYRQDPGQGLRLIYYSQIVNDFQKGDIAEGYSVSREKKESFPLTVTSAQKNPTAFYLCASSIIAGGPAVWEQFFGPGTRLTVL.

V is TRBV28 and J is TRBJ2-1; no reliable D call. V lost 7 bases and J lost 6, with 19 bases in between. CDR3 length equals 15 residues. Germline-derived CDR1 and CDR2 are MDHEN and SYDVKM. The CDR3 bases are TGTGCCAGCACTACTTCCCCCCGGGCAGTCAATGAGCAGTTCTTC. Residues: CASTTSPRAVNEQFF.

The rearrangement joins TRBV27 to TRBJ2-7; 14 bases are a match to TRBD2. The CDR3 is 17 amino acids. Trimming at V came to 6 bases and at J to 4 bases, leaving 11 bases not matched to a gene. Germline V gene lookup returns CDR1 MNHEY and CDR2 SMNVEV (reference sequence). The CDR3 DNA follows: TGTGCCAGCAGCGGCCCGGGACTAGCGGGAGACAGTTACGAGCAGTACTTC. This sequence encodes CASSGPGLAGDSYEQYF.

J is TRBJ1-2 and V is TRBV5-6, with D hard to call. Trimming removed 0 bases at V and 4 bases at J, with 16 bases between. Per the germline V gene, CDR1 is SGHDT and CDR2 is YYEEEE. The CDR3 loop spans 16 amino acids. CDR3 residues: CASSLGPRATFYGYTF. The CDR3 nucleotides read TGTGCCAGCAGCTTGGGTCCGCGGGCCACTTTCTATGGCTACACCTTC.

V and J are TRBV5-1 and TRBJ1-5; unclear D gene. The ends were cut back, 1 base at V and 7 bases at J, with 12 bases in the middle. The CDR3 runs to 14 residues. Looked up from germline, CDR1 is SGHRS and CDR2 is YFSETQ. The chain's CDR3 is CASSLTWGSQPQHF. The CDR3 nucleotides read TGCGCCAGCAGCTTGACATGGGGTTCCCAGCCCCAGCATTTT.

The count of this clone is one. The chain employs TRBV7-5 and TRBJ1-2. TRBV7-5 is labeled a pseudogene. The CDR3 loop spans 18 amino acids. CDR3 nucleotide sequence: TGTGTCAGAAGCTCGAAACACCGATGGGCGGAAGGCCCGGGGGGCTACACCTTC. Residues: CVRSSKHRWAEGPGGYTF.

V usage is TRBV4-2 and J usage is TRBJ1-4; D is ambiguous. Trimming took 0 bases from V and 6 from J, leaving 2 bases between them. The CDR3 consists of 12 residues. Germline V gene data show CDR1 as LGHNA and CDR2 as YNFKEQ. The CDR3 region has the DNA TGTGCCAGCAGCCAAGATGATGAAAAACTGTTTTTT. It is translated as CASSQDDEKLFF.

CDR3 bases: TGTGCCAGCAGCCAAGATCGGGTAGCGGGAGGGGGAGAGCAGTTCTTC. Residues: CASSQDRVAGGGEQFF. V usage is TRBV4-2 and J usage is TRBJ2-1; TRBD2 agrees at 11 bases. This CDR3 has 16 amino acids. Germline V gives CDR1 LGHNA, CDR2 YNFKEQ. The junction had 8 bases not matched to a gene; V was cut back by 0 bases and J by 10 bases.

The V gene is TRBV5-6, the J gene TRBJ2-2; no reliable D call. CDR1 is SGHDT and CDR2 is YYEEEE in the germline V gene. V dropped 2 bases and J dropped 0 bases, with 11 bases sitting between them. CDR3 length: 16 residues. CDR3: CASSLFWQSNTGELFF. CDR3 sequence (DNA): TGTGCCAGCAGCTTATTCTGGCAGTCGAACACCGGGGAGCTGTTTTTT.

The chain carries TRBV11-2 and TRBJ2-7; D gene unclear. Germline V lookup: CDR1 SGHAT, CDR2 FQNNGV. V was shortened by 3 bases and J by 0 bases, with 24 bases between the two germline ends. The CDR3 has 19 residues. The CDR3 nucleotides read TGTGCCAGCAGCTTCCCAGTGGGTGCCCCCAAGGTAAGCTCCTACGAGCAGTACTTC. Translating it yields CASSFPVGAPKVSSYEQYF.

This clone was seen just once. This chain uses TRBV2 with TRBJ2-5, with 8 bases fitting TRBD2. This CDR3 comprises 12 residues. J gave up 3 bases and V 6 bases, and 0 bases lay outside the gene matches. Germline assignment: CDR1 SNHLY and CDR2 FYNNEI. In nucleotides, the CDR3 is TGTGCCAGCAGACTAGCGGAAGAGACCCAGTACTTC. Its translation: CASRLAEETQYF.

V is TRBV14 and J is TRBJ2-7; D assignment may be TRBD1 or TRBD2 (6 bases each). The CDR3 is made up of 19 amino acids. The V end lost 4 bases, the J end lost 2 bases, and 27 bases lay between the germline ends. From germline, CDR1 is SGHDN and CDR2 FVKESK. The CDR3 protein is CASSPLVRAHVRGPYEQYF. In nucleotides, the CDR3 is TGTGCCAGCAGCCCGCTCGTAAGGGCGCATGTCCGGGGGCCCTACGAGCAGTACTTC.

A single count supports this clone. CDR3 amino acids: CASRARDRENEQYF. DNA of the CDR3: TGTGCCAGCAGAGCCCGGGACAGGGAAAACGAGCAGTACTTC. The chain carries TRBV19 and TRBJ2-7; 9 nucleotides agree with TRBD1. After removal of 9 bases from V and 5 bases from J, the junction contained 11 bases not matched to a gene. Germline CDR1 LNHDA, CDR2 SQIVND (reference sequence). The length of the CDR3 is 14 residues.

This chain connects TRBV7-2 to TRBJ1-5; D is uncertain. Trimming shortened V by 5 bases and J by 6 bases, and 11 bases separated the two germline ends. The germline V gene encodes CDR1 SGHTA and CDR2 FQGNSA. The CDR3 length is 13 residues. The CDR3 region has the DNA TGTGCCAGCAGCCCTGCTAGGGCTCAGCCCCAGCATTTT. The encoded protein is CASSPARAQPQHF.

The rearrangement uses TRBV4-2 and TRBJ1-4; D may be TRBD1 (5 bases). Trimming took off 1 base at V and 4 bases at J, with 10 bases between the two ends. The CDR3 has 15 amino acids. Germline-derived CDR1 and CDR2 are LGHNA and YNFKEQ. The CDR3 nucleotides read TGTGCCAGCAGCCAAGTGGGGACGGATAATGAAAAACTGTTTTTT. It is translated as CASSQVGTDNEKLFF.

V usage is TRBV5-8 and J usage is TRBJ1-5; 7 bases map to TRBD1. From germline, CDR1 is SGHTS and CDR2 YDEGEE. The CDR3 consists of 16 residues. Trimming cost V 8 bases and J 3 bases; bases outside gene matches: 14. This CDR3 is CASESGTVTFNQPQHF. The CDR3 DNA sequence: TGTGCCAGTGAATCCGGGACAGTCACCTTCAATCAGCCCCAGCATTTT. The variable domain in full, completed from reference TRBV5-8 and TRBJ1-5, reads EAGVTQSPTHLIKTRGQQATLRCSPISGHTSVYWYQQALGLGLQFLLWYDEGEERNRGNFPPRFSGRQFPNYSSELNVNALELEDSALYLCASESGTVTFNQPQHFGDGTRLSIL.

CDR3: CASRGVLVRGMIPQRQYF. The CDR3 region has the DNA TGCGCCAGCAGAGGGGTTTTAGTTCGCGGGATGATCCCTCAGAGGCAGTATTTT. The chain links TRBV10-2 to TRBJ2-3, with D possibly being TRBD2 (6 bases). Germline lookup yields CDR1 WSHSY and CDR2 SAAADI. CDR3 length equals 18 residues. Trimming shortened V by 6 bases and J by 11 bases, and 33 bases separated the two germline ends.

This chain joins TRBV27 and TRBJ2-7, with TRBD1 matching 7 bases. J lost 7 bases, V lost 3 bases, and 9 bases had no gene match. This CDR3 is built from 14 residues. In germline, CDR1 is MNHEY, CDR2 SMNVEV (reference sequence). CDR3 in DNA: TGTGCCAGCAGTTTGAAAAGACAGGGATGGGAGCAGTACTTC. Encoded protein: CASSLKRQGWEQYF.

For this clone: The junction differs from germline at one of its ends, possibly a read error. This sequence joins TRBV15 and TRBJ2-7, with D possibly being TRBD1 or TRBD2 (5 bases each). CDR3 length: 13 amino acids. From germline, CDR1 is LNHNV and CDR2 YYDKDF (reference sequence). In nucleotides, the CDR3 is TGTGCCACCAGCAGACCGGGACCCCCTGATGTGGTTTTC. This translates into CATSRPGPPDVVF. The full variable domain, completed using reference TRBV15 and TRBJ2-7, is DAMVIQNPRYQVTQFGKPVTLSCSQTLNHNVMYWYQQKSSQAPKLLFHYYDKDFNNEADTPDNFQSRRPNTSFCFLDIRSPGLGDTAMYLCATSRPGPPDVVFGPGTRLTVT.

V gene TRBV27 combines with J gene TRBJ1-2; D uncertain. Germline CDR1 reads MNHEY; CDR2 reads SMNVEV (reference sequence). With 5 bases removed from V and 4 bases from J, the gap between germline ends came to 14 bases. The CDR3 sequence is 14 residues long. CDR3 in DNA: TGTGCCAGCAGTCAGCTCCCTCGTTTCTATGGCTACACCTTC. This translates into CASSQLPRFYGYTF.

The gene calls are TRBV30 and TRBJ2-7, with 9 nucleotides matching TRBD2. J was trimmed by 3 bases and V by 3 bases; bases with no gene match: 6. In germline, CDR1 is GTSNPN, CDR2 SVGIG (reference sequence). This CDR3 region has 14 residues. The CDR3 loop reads CAWRVAGVFYEQYF. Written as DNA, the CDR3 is TGTGCCTGGAGGGTAGCGGGAGTTTTCTACGAGCAGTACTTC.

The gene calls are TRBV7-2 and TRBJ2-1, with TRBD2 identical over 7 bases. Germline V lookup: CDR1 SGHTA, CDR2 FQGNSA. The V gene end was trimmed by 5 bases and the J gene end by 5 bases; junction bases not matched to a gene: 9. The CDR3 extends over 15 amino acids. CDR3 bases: TGTGCCAGCAGCCGCACCGCCGGGACTAACAATGAGCAGTTCTTC. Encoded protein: CASSRTAGTNNEQFF.